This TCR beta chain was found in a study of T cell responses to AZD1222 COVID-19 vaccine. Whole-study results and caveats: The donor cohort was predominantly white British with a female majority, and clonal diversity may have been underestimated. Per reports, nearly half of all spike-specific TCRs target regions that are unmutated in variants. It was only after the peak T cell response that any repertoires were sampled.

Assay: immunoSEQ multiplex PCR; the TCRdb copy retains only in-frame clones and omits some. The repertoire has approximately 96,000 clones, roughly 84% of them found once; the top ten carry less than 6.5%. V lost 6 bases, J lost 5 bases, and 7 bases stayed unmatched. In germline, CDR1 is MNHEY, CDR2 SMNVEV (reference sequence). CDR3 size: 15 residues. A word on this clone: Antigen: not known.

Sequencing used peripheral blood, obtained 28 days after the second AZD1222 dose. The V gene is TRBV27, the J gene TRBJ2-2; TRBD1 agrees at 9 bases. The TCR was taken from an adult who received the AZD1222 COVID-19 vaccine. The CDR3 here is CASRLKDRGTGELFF. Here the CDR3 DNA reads TGTGCCAGCAGGCTAAAGGACAGGGGAACCGGGGAGCTGTTTTTT.